The 27 T cell receptor beta chains below were found in one sample sequenced in a study of blood T cell repertoires in COVID-19. TCRdb's copy holds only in-frame clones and misses some; the assay was immunoSEQ multiplex PCR. The sample contains nearly 400,000 clones, about 90% of which appear only once. The sequenced material came from PBMCs or T cells enriched from blood (not recorded which). The receptors stem from a young woman who had recovered from COVID-19.

V and J are TRBV12-5 and TRBJ2-5, with D possibly TRBD1 on 6 matching bases. With 1 base removed from V and 5 bases from J, the gap between germline ends came to 14 bases. This CDR3 has 15 amino acids. CDR1 and CDR2 (germline): LGHNT, FRNRAP. Written as DNA, the CDR3 is TGTGCTAGTGGTTTGGCCACAGGGTTAGGGGAGACCCAGTACTTC. It yields the protein CASGLATGLGETQYF.

This rearrangement joins TRBV28 to TRBJ2-2, with 10 positions matching TRBD1. V lost 1 base and J lost 4; bases outside the gene matches: 15. This CDR3 comprises 20 residues. Germline V gene sequence: CDR1 MDHEN, CDR2 SYDVKM. The CDR3 loop is CASSLLARVGTGVFTGELFF. The CDR3 DNA follows: TGTGCCAGCAGTTTATTGGCTCGGGTTGGGACAGGGGTTTTCACCGGGGAGCTGTTTTTT.

The V call is TRBV5-1, the J call TRBJ2-7, with D possibly being TRBD1 (6 bases). The germline CDR1 and CDR2 sequences are SGHRS and YFSETQ. Trimming removed 4 bases from V and 5 bases from J, with 7 bases in between. The CDR3 is made up of 11 amino acids. Here the CDR3 reads CASSTGNEQYF. As DNA, the CDR3 is TGCGCCAGCAGCACAGGGAACGAGCAGTACTTC.

The rearrangement uses TRBV19 and TRBJ1-5; D uncertain. CDR1 LNHDA and CDR2 SQIVND come from the germline V gene (reference sequence). CDR3 size: 15 residues. Trimming took 4 bases from V and 2 from J, leaving 12 bases between them. This CDR3 reads CASSSVPVGNQPQHF. Here the CDR3 DNA reads TGTGCCAGTAGTAGCGTCCCGGTAGGCAATCAGCCCCAGCATTTT.

The V gene is TRBV9, the J gene TRBJ2-3, with 10 bases lining up with TRBD1. V lost 4 bases to trimming and J lost 3 bases; unmatched junction nucleotides: 11. Germline assignment: CDR1 SGDLS and CDR2 YYNGEE. CDR3 length: 17 amino acids. CDR3: CASSISGTGAFTDTQYF. The CDR3, as DNA: TGTGCCAGCAGCATCTCCGGGACAGGGGCTTTTACAGATACGCAGTATTTT. Combining the CDR3 with reference TRBV9 and TRBJ2-3 gives the whole variable domain DSGVTQTPKHLITATGQRVTLRCSPRSGDLSVYWYQQSLDQGLQFLIQYYNGEERAKGNILERFSAQQFPDLHSELNLSSLELGDSALYFCASSISGTGAFTDTQYFGPGTRLTVL.

The genes are TRBV5-4 and TRBJ1-2, with no clear D. Germline CDR1 reads SGHNT; CDR2 reads YYREEE (reference sequence). The V gene lost 0 bases and the J gene lost 4 bases, with 4 bases spanning the gap. The CDR3 is 12 residues long. The CDR3: CASSLGGYGYTF. In DNA, the CDR3 is TGTGCCAGCAGCTTGGGCGGCTATGGCTACACCTTC.

The chain uses TRBV9 and TRBJ2-7; D is perhaps TRBD2 (6 bases). The CDR3 runs 15 residues. Per germline, CDR1 SGDLS and CDR2 YYNGEE. Deletions cut 0 bases from V and 5 bases from J, with 15 bases between. The CDR3 DNA is TGTGCCAGCAGCGTAGTGGAGGGTAGCTTGGACGAGCAGTACTTC. This gives the protein CASSVVEGSLDEQYF.

This clone was observed many times. The chain carries TRBV4-2 and TRBJ2-1; 7 bases are shared with TRBD1. The CDR3 is made up of 16 amino acids. With V trimmed by 0 bases and J by 3 bases, 5 bases remained unmatched. Looked up from germline, CDR1 is LGHNA and CDR2 is YNFKEQ. The CDR3 loop is CASSQDEAGGYNEQFF. The DNA for the CDR3 is TGTGCCAGCAGCCAAGATGAGGCAGGGGGCTACAATGAGCAGTTCTTC.

This chain connects TRBV6-5 to TRBJ2-7; TRBD1 matches 9 bases. The CDR3 has 12 amino acids. Germline loops: CDR1 MNHEY, CDR2 SVGAGI. V was clipped by 5 bases and J by 6 bases; unmatched bases: 2. The CDR3 DNA reads TGTGCCAGCAGTAGGGACAGGGCCGAGCAGTACTTC. This gives the protein CASSRDRAEQYF.

This rearrangement joins TRBV5-1 to TRBJ2-1; the match to TRBD1 covers 8 bases. The CDR3 loop spans 16 amino acids. CDR1 is SGHRS and CDR2 is YFSETQ in the germline V gene. V lost 0 bases to trimming and J lost 4 bases; unmatched junction nucleotides: 6. The CDR3 DNA sequence: TGCGCCAGCAGCTTGGGGACAGGGAACTTTTACAATGAGCAGTTCTTC. Translation gives CASSLGTGNFYNEQFF.

The chain employs TRBV6-5 and TRBJ1-6; a possible D gene is TRBD1 (6 bases). V was shortened by 1 base and J by 9 bases, with 7 bases between the two germline ends. The CDR3 is 13 residues long. Germline CDR1 and CDR2: MNHEY and SVGAGI. The CDR3 loop is CASSYLQGSPLHF. CDR3 bases: TGTGCCAGCAGTTACTTACAGGGTTCACCCCTCCACTTT.

This chain joins TRBV3-1 (or the pseudogene TRBV3-2) and TRBJ2-7; D possibly corresponds to TRBD2 (6 bases). CDR1 is LGHDT and CDR2 is YNNKEL in the germline V gene (reference sequence). The germline V and J ends were trimmed by 2 bases and 0 bases, with 11 bases remaining between them. The CDR3 runs 15 residues. For the CDR3, the DNA is TGTGCCAGCAGCCAACAGCCGGGACTCTCCTACGAGCAGTACTTC. It codes for CASSQQPGLSYEQYF.

The chain carries TRBV28 and TRBJ1-2, with 9 bases aligning to TRBD1. Per the germline V gene, CDR1 is MDHEN and CDR2 is SYDVKM. V was clipped by 9 bases and J by 8 bases; unmatched bases: 4. The CDR3 length is 11 residues. Written as DNA, the CDR3 is TGTGCCAGTAGGACAGGGGTCGGCTACACCTTC. Protein product: CASRTGVGYTF.

V and J are TRBV12-3 or TRBV12-4 and TRBJ2-1, with a tentative D call TRBD1 (6 bases). Trimming removed 5 bases at V and 7 bases at J, with 12 bases between. The CDR3 consists of 13 residues. CDR3 sequence: CASSPGVSNEQFF. The CDR3 DNA follows: TGTGCCAGCAGTCCAGGGGTCTCGAATGAGCAGTTCTTC.

This rearrangement joins TRBV5-4 to TRBJ1-1; maybe TRBD1 (5 bases). This CDR3 is 15 amino acids long. V lost 2 bases and J 3 bases, leaving 14 bases between the germline ends. CDR1 and CDR2 from the germline V gene are SGHNT and YYREEE (reference sequence). The CDR3 nucleotides read TGTGCCAGCAGCTTCTGGACAAGGGTTGACACTGAAGCTTTCTTT. It codes for CASSFWTRVDTEAFF. Using reference TRBV5-4 and TRBJ1-1 for the parts outside the CDR3, the full variable domain is ETGVTQSPTHLIKTRGQQVTLRCSSQSGHNTVSWYQQALGQGPQFIFQYYREEENGRGNFPPRFSGLQFPNYSSELNVNALELDDSALYLCASSFWTRVDTEAFFGQGTRLTVV.

The chain combines TRBV6-5 with TRBJ2-7; a weak D match, TRBD1 (6 bases). The germline CDR1 and CDR2 sequences are MNHEY and SVGAGI. The CDR3 is made up of 13 amino acids. V lost 8 bases to trimming and J lost 2 bases, with 13 bases between them. The CDR3, as DNA: TGTGCCAGCTCTCAGGGGCCTGCCTACGAGCAGTACTTC. This encodes CASSQGPAYEQYF.

This chain joins TRBV29-1 and TRBJ2-1; D might be TRBD2 (5 bases). Germline-derived CDR1 and CDR2 are SQVTM and ANQGSEA. The CDR3 covers 13 residues. V was shortened by 7 bases and J by 7 bases, with 17 bases between the two germline ends. CDR3 coding DNA: TGCAGCGGGGTTGAGGGTAGGGCAAATGAGCAGTTCTTC. It codes for CSGVEGRANEQFF.

The chain joins TRBV6-5 to TRBJ1-2; D uncertain. CDR1 is MNHEY, CDR2 SVGAGI, per germline. The CDR3 totals 14 residues. The V end lost 6 bases, the J end lost 1 base, and 12 bases lay between the germline ends. The CDR3 spells CASRTTRVNYGYTF. CDR3 sequence (DNA): TGTGCCAGCAGAACTACGCGAGTTAACTATGGCTACACCTTC.

The chain has TRBV27 and TRBJ1-6, with D perhaps matching TRBD1 (5 bases). The CDR3 extends over 16 amino acids. Germline V gives CDR1 MNHEY, CDR2 SMNVEV (reference sequence). V shed 3 bases and J shed 8 bases, with 17 bases lying between them. The CDR3 spells CASSLRGADLYSPLHF. CDR3 DNA sequence: TGTGCCAGCAGTTTGCGCGGGGCGGACTTGTATTCACCCCTCCACTTT.

The gene calls are TRBV28 and TRBJ2-3, with 8 nucleotides matching TRBD2. The CDR3 is 15 residues long. After removal of 5 bases from V and 3 bases from J, the junction contained 7 bases not matched to a gene. Germline CDR1 MDHEN, CDR2 SYDVKM. The CDR3 sequence: CASSLTAGGTDTQYF. In DNA form, the CDR3 reads TGTGCCAGCAGTCTTACGGCGGGAGGAACAGATACGCAGTATTTT.

This rearrangement joins TRBV4-3 to TRBJ1-1; TRBD1 might be the D (6 bases). CDR1 is LGHNA and CDR2 is YSLEER in the germline V gene. Trimming pared 4 bases from V and 8 bases from J, leaving 14 bases between. This CDR3 spans 13 amino acids. The CDR3 DNA reads as TGCGCCAGCAGCCCTGAGGGAGACAGGGAAGCTTTCTTT. Its protein is CASSPEGDREAFF.

J is TRBJ2-1 and V is TRBV24-1, with 7 bases aligning to TRBD1. V lost 0 bases to trimming and J lost 8 bases; unmatched junction nucleotides: 6. CDR3 length: 15 residues. Germline CDR1 reads KGHDR; CDR2 reads SFDVKD. CDR3 DNA sequence: TGTGCCACCAGTGATTTGAGACAGGGTCGGGATGAGCAGTTCTTC. This gives the protein CATSDLRQGRDEQFF.

The chain uses TRBV5-1 and TRBJ2-3; D gene uncertain. Germline V gives CDR1 SGHRS, CDR2 YFSETQ. There are 16 residues in the CDR3. The V gene lost 0 bases and the J gene lost 0 bases, with 11 bases spanning the gap. This CDR3 reads CASSLALTTSTDTQYF. Written as DNA, the CDR3 is TGCGCCAGCAGCTTGGCGCTCACTACTAGCACAGATACGCAGTATTTT.

The V and J genes are TRBV24-1 and TRBJ2-5; TRBD2 agrees at 13 bases. Germline assignment: CDR1 KGHDR and CDR2 SFDVKD. The CDR3 covers 15 residues. Trimming took 4 bases from V and 4 from J; bases not matched to a gene: 2. CDR3 residues: CATSEGLAGLETQYF. CDR3 bases: TGTGCCACCAGTGAGGGACTAGCGGGATTAGAGACCCAGTACTTC.

The chain has TRBV2 and TRBJ2-2; 11 positions match TRBD2. Germline values: CDR1 SNHLY, CDR2 FYNNEI. CDR3 size: 15 residues. The junction had 8 bases not matched to a gene; V was cut back by 8 bases and J by 6 bases. Here the CDR3 DNA reads TGTGCCAGCCTTCTTAGCGGGAGGGCCTCCGGGGAGCTGTTTTTT. It translates to CASLLSGRASGELFF.

The chain links TRBV9 to TRBJ1-4; the match to TRBD1 covers 10 bases. Germline values: CDR1 SGDLS, CDR2 YYNGEE. The CDR3 has 15 residues. The ends lost 4 bases at V and 7 bases at J; junction bases unmatched: 7. The CDR3 sequence is CASSTTGGLGEKLFF. For the CDR3, the DNA is TGTGCCAGCAGCACGACAGGGGGCTTGGGTGAAAAACTGTTTTTT.

V and J are TRBV7-6 and TRBJ2-4, with D possibly being TRBD2 (6 bases). Germline CDR1 reads SGHVS; CDR2 reads FNYEAQ. This CDR3 contains 15 residues. V was pared by 3 bases and J by 7 bases, with 16 bases between. Here the CDR3 DNA reads TGTGCCAGCAGCTTGGGACCGGGGGTGGCGAACATTCAGTACTTC. It translates to CASSLGPGVANIQYF.